This TCR beta chain is from a study of control samples from healthy donors and cancer patients. V lost 1 base and J lost 7; bases outside the gene matches: 9. Germline lookup yields CDR1 MNHNS and CDR2 SASEGT. The CDR3 length is 15 residues. Using immunoSEQ multiplex PCR, the repertoire was profiled, and TCRdb retains in-frame clones only, with some absent. Counted here are roughly 450,000 clones, 80% to 95% occurring once; the ten biggest clones make up 5% to 8%. The sequence was obtained from a man aged 40-49 years with head and neck cancer. This sequence joins TRBV6-1 and TRBJ1-2; 7 nucleotides agree with TRBD1. The sequenced material came from PBMCs. This CDR3 reads CASSEVPGQTAGYTF. As DNA, the CDR3 is TGTGCCAGCAGTGAAGTTCCGGGACAGACTGCTGGCTACACCTTC.